The TCR beta chain described here comes from a study of shared clonotypes between healthy human individuals. Across the study: Each donor's CD4 naive and CD4 memory cells filled three plates apiece, CD8 naive two, and CD8 memory one.

A split of CD4+ cells into CD45RA+ naive and CD45RA-negative memory subsets was performed. As regards this clone: As yet, its antigen is unknown.

Measured with immunoSEQ multiplex PCR; TCRdb has only the in-frame clones, and not every one. Of some 630,000 clones in the sample, 72% were seen once. The V end was cut by 0 bases, the J end by 8 bases, with 12 bases between. CDR1 and CDR2 from the germline V gene are SGDLS and YYNGEE. The CDR3 is 14 amino acids. Study-wide results and caveats: Among the subsets, naive ones generally showed larger estimated richness than memory ones.

The chain uses TRBV9 and TRBJ2-1; TRBD1 is a possible D gene (5 bases). This clonotype was obtained from a woman under 40 in good health. The material sequenced was memory CD4+ T cells sorted from blood. Subset described: CD45RA-negative fraction. The CDR3 sequence is CASSVEAFRDEQFF. Here the CDR3 DNA reads TGTGCCAGCAGCGTAGAAGCCTTCAGGGATGAGCAGTTCTTC. Full variable domain (outside the CDR3, taken from reference TRBV9 and TRBJ2-1): DSGVTQTPKHLITATGQRVTLRCSPRSGDLSVYWYQQSLDQGLQFLIQYYNGEERAKGNILERFSAQQFPDLHSELNLSSLELGDSALYFCASSVEAFRDEQFFGPGTRLTVL.